The 19 T cell receptor beta chains below all came from one sample that was sequenced in a study of cytomegalovirus exposure and HLA in healthy donors. 13 Jbeta primers and 60 Vbeta primers were used for the PCR. Libraries were prepared by immunoSEQ multiplex PCR; TCRdb keeps only in-frame clonotypes and omits some of them. The sample holds fewer than 150,000 clones, 73% seen once. Sequences were obtained from PBMCs. These receptors all stem from a human donor in good health.

This sequence joins TRBV28 and TRBJ1-5; 10 positions agree with TRBD1. Germline-derived CDR1 and CDR2 are MDHEN and SYDVKM. The CDR3 spans 15 residues. V lost 6 bases and J lost 1; bases outside the gene matches: 3. CDR3 coding DNA: TGTGCCAGCAGGCAGACAGGGGGCAGCAATCAGCCCCAGCATTTT. It specifies CASRQTGGSNQPQHF. Full variable domain (remainder filled in from reference TRBV28 and TRBJ1-5): DVKVTQSSRYLVKRTGEKVFLECVQDMDHENMFWYRQDPGLGLRLIYFSYDVKMKEKGDIPEGYSVSREKKERFSLILESASTNQTSMYLCASRQTGGSNQPQHFGDGTRLSIL.

This clone showed up just once. The V and J genes are TRBV7-9 and TRBJ2-2; perhaps TRBD1 as D (5 bases). The germline V gene encodes CDR1 SEHNR and CDR2 FQNEAQ (reference sequence). V shed 3 bases and J shed 7 bases, with 12 bases lying between them. This CDR3 is built from 14 residues. CDR3 bases: TGTGCCAGCAGCTTTTCCTGGGGCGACGGGGAGCTGTTTTTT. The encoded protein is CASSFSWGDGELFF.

The J gene is TRBJ1-2, the V gene TRBV29-1; D uncertain. With 6 bases removed from V and 4 bases from J, the gap between germline ends came to 21 bases. The CDR3 runs 15 residues. Germline values: CDR1 SQVTM, CDR2 ANQGSEA. CDR3 amino acids: CSVYITSGLAYGYTF. DNA for the CDR3: TGCAGCGTATACATTACCTCGGGGTTGGCCTATGGCTACACCTTC.

This clone came up once. This chain connects TRBV6-5 to TRBJ2-3; D is unresolved. V was cut by 4 bases and J by 4 bases, with 3 bases left in between. Looked up from germline, CDR1 is MNHEY and CDR2 is SVGAGI. The CDR3 totals 11 residues. The CDR3 region is CASSSSDTQYF. CDR3 coding DNA: TGTGCCAGCAGTTCATCAGATACGCAGTATTTT.

The chain has TRBV6-6 and TRBJ1-5, with D unresolved. Trimming removed 10 bases from V and 5 bases from J, with 15 bases in between. The CDR3 spans 13 residues. The V gene's germline CDR1 is MNHNY and CDR2 SVGAGI (reference sequence). The CDR3 nucleotides read TGTGCCACCGTACGAGGGAAGGATCAGCCCCAGCATTTT. Residues: CATVRGKDQPQHF.

This chain links TRBV7-6 with TRBJ1-3; D remains ambiguous. Trimming cost V 0 bases and J 4 bases, with 4 bases left between them. Germline V gene lookup returns CDR1 SGHVS and CDR2 FNYEAQ. The CDR3 length is 13 residues. For the CDR3, the DNA is TGTGCCAGCAGCTTAGCGTCGGGAAACACCATATATTTT. This gives the protein CASSLASGNTIYF. The full variable domain, its missing parts supplied by reference TRBV7-6 and TRBJ1-3, is GAGVSQSPRYKVTKRGQDVALRCDPISGHVSLYWYRQALGQGPEFLTYFNYEAQQDKSGLPNDRFSAERPEGSISTLTIQRTEQRDSAMYRCASSLASGNTIYFGEGSWLTVV.

The V and J genes are TRBV4-1 and TRBJ2-1, with D unresolved. The CDR3 runs 13 residues. The germline CDR1 and CDR2 sequences are MGHRA and YSYEKL. Trimming cost V 0 bases and J 9 bases, with 9 bases left between them. DNA for the CDR3: TGCGCCAGCAGCCAAGATAGTTTAGCTGAGCAGTTCTTC. Translation gives CASSQDSLAEQFF.

The chain carries TRBV5-6 and TRBJ2-1; D not certain. The V end was cut by 0 bases, the J end by 5 bases, with 12 bases between. Per germline, CDR1 SGHDT and CDR2 YYEEEE. The CDR3 is 15 amino acids. This CDR3 reads CASSLAGAYHNEQFF. As DNA, the CDR3 is TGTGCCAGCAGCTTGGCCGGAGCCTATCACAATGAGCAGTTCTTC.

This rearrangement joins TRBV6-5 to TRBJ1-3; 7 bases are shared with TRBD1. After removal of 2 bases from V and 10 bases from J, the junction contained 11 bases not matched to a gene. Germline V gene data show CDR1 as MNHEY and CDR2 as SVGAGI. The CDR3 is 15 residues long. As DNA, the CDR3 is TGTGCCAGCAGTTACGCAACTGAGGGGGCGCGGACCATATATTTT. It codes for CASSYATEGARTIYF.

This chain joins TRBV11-2 and TRBJ2-7; TRBD1 might be the D (6 bases). V lost 4 bases and J lost 1, with 14 bases in between. The germline CDR1 and CDR2 sequences are SGHAT and FQNNGV. CDR3 length: 15 amino acids. The CDR3 coding sequence is TGTGCCAGCAGCTCCGCCCCCGGGACATCCTACGAGCAGTACTTC. This translates into CASSSAPGTSYEQYF.

The CDR3 DNA reads as TGTGCCAGCAGCTTGGCCGGGACAGTCTCCTACGAGCAGTACTTC. Protein: CASSLAGTVSYEQYF. The chain employs TRBV5-4 and TRBJ2-7, with 7 bases identical to TRBD1. The CDR3 spans 15 residues. V gave up 0 bases and J gave up 0 bases; unmatched junction bases: 3. Germline V gene sequence: CDR1 SGHNT, CDR2 YYREEE (reference sequence).

This chain connects TRBV5-1 to TRBJ1-5, with 8 bases matching TRBD1. CDR1 and CDR2 from the germline V gene are SGHRS and YFSETQ. The CDR3 covers 15 residues. The trim removed 4 bases at V and 5 bases at J, leaving 8 bases unmatched. CDR3 region: CASSRTGQVDQPQHF. As DNA, the CDR3 is TGCGCCAGCAGCAGGACAGGGCAAGTTGATCAGCCCCAGCATTTT.

The chain has TRBV28 and TRBJ1-1; 9 bases line up with TRBD1. The junction had 12 bases not matched to a gene; V was cut back by 6 bases and J by 4 bases. Germline V CDR1 and CDR2: MDHEN, SYDVKM. CDR3 size: 16 residues. The CDR3 DNA follows: TGTGCCAGCAGACGACACAGGGGGCGTCGGAGCACTGAAGCTTTCTTT. It codes for CASRRHRGRRSTEAFF.

The chain joins TRBV6-9 to TRBJ1-4, with TRBD1 matching 7 bases. Germline V gene lookup returns CDR1 MNHGY and CDR2 SVAAGI. J gave up 14 bases and V 7 bases, and 13 bases lay outside the gene matches. This CDR3 contains 13 residues. The CDR3 DNA reads TGTGCCAGCACCGGGACAGACCTAATGTGGCTGTTTTTT. It specifies CASTGTDLMWLFF.

V usage is TRBV5-1 and J usage is TRBJ2-2; D gene uncertain. CDR3 length: 14 amino acids. The V end was cut by 0 bases, the J end by 2 bases, with 5 bases between. CDR1 is SGHRS and CDR2 is YFSETQ in the germline V gene. The CDR3: CASSLVTNTGELFF. The DNA for the CDR3 is TGCGCCAGCAGCTTGGTAACAAACACCGGGGAGCTGTTTTTT. The full variable domain, its missing parts supplied by reference TRBV5-1 and TRBJ2-2, is KAGVTQTPRYLIKTRGQQVTLSCSPISGHRSVSWYQQTPGQGLQFLFEYFSETQRNKGNFPGRFSGRQFSNSRSEMNVSTLELGDSALYLCASSLVTNTGELFFGEGSRLTVL.

The V call is TRBV28, the J call TRBJ2-7, with unresolved D. V lost 4 bases and J 3 bases, leaving 16 bases between the germline ends. The CDR3 runs 15 residues. The germline CDR1 and CDR2 sequences are MDHEN and SYDVKM. This chain's CDR3 is CASSYSQISDYEQYF. The CDR3, as DNA: TGTGCCAGCAGTTATTCGCAGATATCAGACTACGAGCAGTACTTC.

V is TRBV7-9 and J is TRBJ2-1; tentative D call: TRBD2 (6 bases). This CDR3 has 15 residues. The germline gives CDR1 SEHNR, CDR2 FQNEAQ (reference sequence). Trimming shortened V by 2 bases and J by 0 bases, and 8 bases separated the two germline ends. The CDR3, as DNA: TGTGCCAGCAGCTTACACGGGAGCTCCTACAATGAGCAGTTCTTC. Its protein is CASSLHGSSYNEQFF.

The J gene is TRBJ1-5, the V gene TRBV6-1, with 8 bases identical to TRBD1. CDR1 and CDR2 from the germline V gene are MNHNS and SASEGT. With V trimmed by 8 bases and J by 7 bases, 10 bases remained unmatched. The CDR3 loop spans 14 amino acids. The CDR3 DNA reads TGTGCCAGCCGACCCGACAGGGGCGGACAGCCCCAGCATTTT. This gives the protein CASRPDRGGQPQHF.

The CDR3 is CAPIRANEKLFF. The CDR3 coding sequence is TGTGCCCCCATACGGGCTAATGAAAAACTGTTTTTT. The chain joins TRBV11-3 to TRBJ1-4; D call uncertain. The V end was cut by 11 bases, the J end by 3 bases, with 10 bases between. This CDR3 is built from 12 residues. Germline V gives CDR1 SGHNT, CDR2 YENEEA.